Listed below are T cell receptor beta chains from one sample, sequenced in a study of cytomegalovirus exposure and HLA in healthy donors. Produced via immunoSEQ multiplex PCR; TCRdb's table is partial and in-frame only. The sample carries 150,000 to 200,000 clones, under 80% recorded once. Source material: PBMCs. Source of these receptors: a man aged 35-49 years in good health and CMV-seronegative. CDR3s include the opening cysteine and the closing phenylalanine or tryptophan. Fields, in order: D gene, J gene, V gene, clone size, CDR3 protein, CDR3 DNA. A D gene is named only where the DNA matches it firmly. Some rows have no size entry. The others give once, few or many, or a class for an expanded clone.

d_gene: TRBD2
j_gene: TRBJ2-7
v_gene: TRBV6-5
abundance: NA
CDR3aa: CASSKGTSGTYEQYF
CDR3nt: TGTGCCAGCAGTAAAGGGACTAGCGGCACCTACGAGCAGTACTTC

d_gene: TRBD1
j_gene: TRBJ2-3
v_gene: TRBV6-1
abundance: NA
CDR3aa: CASSGGQGATDTQYF
CDR3nt: TGTGCCAGCAGCGGTGGACAGGGGGCAACAGATACGCAGTATTTT

d_gene: TRBD1
j_gene: TRBJ1-4
v_gene: TRBV6-4
abundance: NA
CDR3aa: CASSGRQGLKKLFF
CDR3nt: TGTGCCAGCAGTGGCCGACAGGGTTTGAAAAAACTGTTTTTT

d_gene: NA
j_gene: TRBJ1-3
v_gene: TRBV28
abundance: NA
CDR3aa: CASKKTGSSGNTIYF
CDR3nt: TGTGCCAGCAAAAAAACAGGGTCCTCTGGAAACACCATATATTTT

d_gene: TRBD2
j_gene: TRBJ2-1
v_gene: TRBV19
abundance: NA
CDR3aa: CASNRREDYNEQFF
CDR3nt: TGTGCCAGTAACCGACGGGAGGACTACAATGAGCAGTTCTTC

d_gene: TRBD1
j_gene: TRBJ1-2
v_gene: TRBV5-1
abundance: NA
CDR3aa: CASSQDRGGGYTF
CDR3nt: TGCGCCAGCAGCCAAGACAGGGGCGGGGGCTACACCTTC

d_gene: TRBD1
j_gene: TRBJ2-2
v_gene: TRBV5-4
abundance: NA
CDR3aa: CASSLDPGGNTGELFF
CDR3nt: TGTGCCAGCAGCTTGGATCCAGGGGGGAACACCGGGGAGCTGTTTTTT

d_gene: NA
j_gene: TRBJ2-6
v_gene: TRBV7-3
abundance: few
CDR3aa: CASSGDTIFSGANVLTF
CDR3nt: TGTGCCAGCAGCGGGGACACCATATTCTCTGGGGCCAACGTCCTGACTTTC

d_gene: NA
j_gene: TRBJ2-1
v_gene: TRBV19
abundance: NA
CDR3aa: CASKGEGGDEQFF
CDR3nt: TGTGCCAGTAAAGGGGAGGGGGGCGATGAGCAGTTCTTC

d_gene: TRBD1
j_gene: TRBJ1-1
v_gene: TRBV27
abundance: few
CDR3aa: CASSRQGVGNTEAFF
CDR3nt: TGTGCCAGCAGTAGGCAGGGGGTAGGGAACACTGAAGCTTTCTTT

d_gene: NA
j_gene: TRBJ1-5
v_gene: TRBV21-1
abundance: NA
CDR3aa: CASSKGDRTVQPQHF
CDR3nt: TGTGCCAGCAGCAAGGGAGACAGGACGGTTCAGCCCCAGCATTTT

d_gene: TRBD2
j_gene: TRBJ2-7
v_gene: TRBV29-1
abundance: NA
CDR3aa: CSVGGRGGGGGEQYF
CDR3nt: TGCAGCGTTGGGGGAAGGGGCGGGGGTGGCGGCGAGCAGTACTTC

d_gene: TRBD1
j_gene: TRBJ2-1
v_gene: TRBV9
abundance: few
CDR3aa: CASSLPTGDNNEQFF
CDR3nt: TGTGCCAGCAGCCTTCCGACAGGGGACAACAATGAGCAGTTCTTC

d_gene: NA
j_gene: TRBJ2-1
v_gene: TRBV5-1
abundance: NA
CDR3aa: CASSRDNNNEQFF
CDR3nt: TGCGCCAGCAGCCGGGACAACAACAATGAGCAGTTCTTC

d_gene: NA
j_gene: TRBJ1-3
v_gene: TRBV19
abundance: NA
CDR3aa: CASSTAAPLSGNTIYF
CDR3nt: TGTGCCAGTTCGACAGCCGCCCCTCTCTCTGGAAACACCATATATTTT

d_gene: TRBD1
j_gene: TRBJ1-2
v_gene: TRBV7-8
abundance: NA
CDR3aa: CASSLRTGITNYGYTF
CDR3nt: TGTGCCAGCAGCTTGCGGACAGGGATCACCAACTATGGCTACACCTTC

d_gene: TRBD2
j_gene: TRBJ2-7
v_gene: TRBV27
abundance: NA
CDR3aa: CASSPWTSGRNEQYF
CDR3nt: TGTGCCAGCAGTCCCTGGACTAGCGGGAGAAACGAGCAGTACTTC

d_gene: NA
j_gene: TRBJ1-1
v_gene: TRBV30
abundance: NA
CDR3aa: CAWSVLSAAEAFF
CDR3nt: TGTGCCTGGAGTGTACTCTCGGCGGCTGAAGCTTTCTTT

d_gene: NA
j_gene: TRBJ2-7
v_gene: TRBV21-1
abundance: once
CDR3aa: CASSKGVVTPPYEQYF
CDR3nt: TGTGCCAGCAGCAAAGGAGTCGTTACTCCCCCCTACGAGCAGTACTTC

d_gene: NA
j_gene: TRBJ1-1
v_gene: TRBV9
abundance: few
CDR3aa: CASSVGMNTEAFF
CDR3nt: TGTGCCAGCAGCGTAGGTATGAACACTGAAGCTTTCTTT

d_gene: TRBD1
j_gene: TRBJ2-3
v_gene: TRBV6-1
abundance: few
CDR3aa: CASSPDRGFRDTQYF
CDR3nt: TGTGCCAGCAGCCCTGACAGGGGGTTTAGAGATACGCAGTATTTT

d_gene: TRBD1
j_gene: TRBJ2-5
v_gene: TRBV2
abundance: once
CDR3aa: CASSRDRGQETQYF
CDR3nt: TGTGCCAGCAGCCGGGACAGGGGGCAAGAGACCCAGTACTTC

d_gene: TRBD2
j_gene: TRBJ2-1
v_gene: TRBV4-3
abundance: NA
CDR3aa: CASSQAGTSNYNEQFF
CDR3nt: TGCGCCAGCAGCCAAGCCGGGACTAGCAACTACAATGAGCAGTTCTTC

d_gene: TRBD1
j_gene: TRBJ2-1
v_gene: TRBV29-1
abundance: NA
CDR3aa: CSMGQAYNEQFF
CDR3nt: TGCAGTATGGGACAGGCCTACAATGAGCAGTTCTTC

d_gene: NA
j_gene: TRBJ2-1
v_gene: TRBV27
abundance: once
CDR3aa: CASSSLTGLSSYNEQFF
CDR3nt: TGTGCCAGCAGTTCACTGACGGGACTTAGCTCCTACAATGAGCAGTTCTTC

d_gene: NA
j_gene: TRBJ2-7
v_gene: TRBV5-1
abundance: NA
CDR3aa: CASSPPSDSYEQYF
CDR3nt: TGCGCCAGCAGCCCCCCGAGCGACTCCTACGAGCAGTACTTC

d_gene: NA
j_gene: TRBJ2-2
v_gene: TRBV6-1
abundance: NA
CDR3aa: CASSRGRSGELFF
CDR3nt: TGTGCCAGCAGTCGAGGCCGTAGCGGGGAGCTGTTTTTT

d_gene: NA
j_gene: TRBJ1-1
v_gene: TRBV6-5
abundance: NA
CDR3aa: CASTRATGTEAFF
CDR3nt: TGTGCCAGCACGCGGGCGACGGGCACTGAAGCTTTCTTT